This TCR beta chain is from a study of shared clonotypes between healthy human individuals. TCRdb's table, derived via immunoSEQ multiplex PCR, lists solely in-frame clones and lacks some. The sample has around 2.1 million clones, about 93% seen once; the top ten hold 1.7%. Naive-designated CD8 cells lacked CD45RO, were positively enriched for CCR7, and omitted terminally differentiated effector memory CD45RA+ cells. V lost 3 bases and J lost 3, with 9 bases in between. Germline CDR1 MNHEY, CDR2 SMNVEV (reference sequence). The CDR3 contains 13 residues. This chain connects TRBV27 to TRBJ2-7; weak D call: TRBD2 (6 bases). The sequencing input was naive CD8+ T cells from PBMCs. This sequence was found in a young man in good health. Some clones in this sample may be carry-over from other donors' samples. CDR3 in amino acids: CASSLDSGYEQYF. In DNA form, the CDR3 reads TGTGCCAGCAGTTTGGATAGCGGCTACGAGCAGTACTTC.